The 26 T cell receptor beta chains given below trace back to one sample, sequenced in a study of response to subunit inactivated influenza vaccine. TCRdb redid the calling of the RT-PCR reads with MiXCR, one entry per CDR3 protein. The sample contains around 520,000 distinct CDR3 sequences, roughly 12% of which appear only once. Sequencing used PBMCs from blood, obtained on the day of vaccination. These receptors were collected from a man aged 50 or older who received an inactivated influenza vaccine.

The chain joins TRBV7-2 to TRBJ2-7, with 11 nucleotides matching TRBD2. Trimming cost V 4 bases and J 6 bases; bases outside gene matches: 8. The CDR3 is 15 amino acids. In germline, CDR1 is SGHTA, CDR2 FQGNSA. The CDR3 DNA follows: TGTGCCAGCAGCTCAATAGCGGGAGGGGCCCGCGAGCAGTACTTC. Encoded protein: CASSSIAGGAREQYF.

This clonotype has more than one count but fewer than ten. The chain links TRBV15 to TRBJ1-3; 9 bases map to TRBD1. The length of the CDR3 is 18 residues. J lost 2 bases, V lost 1 base, and 9 bases had no gene match. CDR1 is LNHNV and CDR2 is YYDKDF in the germline V gene (reference sequence). The CDR3 is CATSRVTWDRVAGNTIYF. CDR3 bases: TGTGCCACCAGCAGAGTTACCTGGGACAGGGTGGCTGGAAACACCATATATTTT.

This clonotype was found many times. The genes are TRBV12-3 or TRBV12-4 and TRBJ2-1, with D perhaps matching TRBD2 (6 bases). V was cut by 1 base and J by 5 bases, with 15 bases left in between. The length of the CDR3 is 16 residues. The CDR3 reads CASSLDGLAPNNEQFF. As DNA, the CDR3 is TGTGCCAGCAGTTTAGATGGGCTAGCGCCCAACAATGAGCAGTTCTTC.

In this sample, this clonotype turned up a few times. The chain employs TRBV7-8 and TRBJ2-1; the match to TRBD1 covers 10 bases. Germline V gives CDR1 SGHVS, CDR2 FQNEAQ. Losses at the gene ends were 5 bases for V and 9 bases for J; bases not matched to a gene: 7. The CDR3 consists of 14 residues. CDR3 nucleotide sequence: TGTGCCAGCAGCGTCGGACAGGGGGAGGGTGAGCAGTTCTTC. Its translation is CASSVGQGEGEQFF.

V and J are TRBV5-1 and TRBJ2-3, with D perhaps matching TRBD2 (6 bases). The CDR3 is 13 amino acids. CDR1 is SGHRS, CDR2 YFSETQ, per germline. V was clipped by 4 bases and J by 4 bases, with 10 bases between them. CDR3 in amino acids: CASSEPGADTQYF. Written as DNA, the CDR3 is TGCGCCAGCAGCGAACCGGGGGCAGATACGCAGTATTTT. Full variable domain (outside the CDR3, taken from reference TRBV5-1 and TRBJ2-3): KAGVTQTPRYLIKTRGQQVTLSCSPISGHRSVSWYQQTPGQGLQFLFEYFSETQRNKGNFPGRFSGRQFSNSRSEMNVSTLELGDSALYLCASSEPGADTQYFGPGTRLTVL.

The sample holds many counts of this clonotype. J is TRBJ2-1 and V is TRBV5-1, with D possibly matching TRBD1 (6 bases). Trimming left V 2 bases short and J 5 bases short, with 11 bases between. The CDR3 has 14 residues. CDR1 and CDR2 from the germline V gene are SGHRS and YFSETQ. The CDR3 reads CASSFRTVNNEQFF. CDR3 nucleotide sequence: TGCGCCAGCAGCTTTAGGACAGTGAACAATGAGCAGTTCTTC.

This clonotype has just one count. Germline is not matched at one junction end, which may reflect a read error. The chain uses TRBV3-1 and TRBJ2-3; 12 positions agree with TRBD2. Germline CDR1 LGHDT, CDR2 YNNKEL (reference sequence). There are 18 residues in the CDR3. CDR3 sequence reads: CTSSFWTSGTRGTDTQYF. In DNA, the CDR3 is TGTACCAGCAGTTTCTGGACTAGCGGGACCCGAGGCACAGATACGCAGTATTTT.

This clonotype was counted many times. The chain combines TRBV24-1 with TRBJ1-2; a possible D gene is TRBD1 (6 bases). V was cut by 4 bases and J by 8 bases, with 13 bases left in between. CDR3 length: 13 amino acids. The germline V gene has CDR1 KGHDR and CDR2 SFDVKD. DNA of the CDR3: TGTGCCACCAGTGAATCCGGGACACCCGGCTACACCTTC. This translates into CATSESGTPGYTF.

This clonotype was seen ten or more times. The chain uses TRBV5-1 and TRBJ2-1; 10 bases are a match to TRBD1. This CDR3 comprises 14 residues. Per the germline V gene, CDR1 is SGHRS and CDR2 is YFSETQ. With V trimmed by 4 bases and J by 6 bases, 4 bases remained unmatched. The CDR3 coding sequence is TGCGCCAGCAGCAACGGGACAGGGGCCAATGAGCAGTTCTTC. Translating gives CASSNGTGANEQFF.

This clonotype was observed a few times. The chain combines TRBV15 with TRBJ1-4; D possibly corresponds to TRBD1 (5 bases). Per the germline V gene, CDR1 is LNHNV and CDR2 is YYDKDF (reference sequence). Trimming left V 0 bases short and J 5 bases short, with 16 bases between. The CDR3 runs 17 residues. As DNA, the CDR3 is TGTGCCACCAGCAGAGATCAGATTGGGGCGGAAAATGAAAAACTGTTTTTT. Translated: CATSRDQIGAENEKLFF. The variable domain in full, completed from reference TRBV15 and TRBJ1-4, reads DAMVIQNPRYQVTQFGKPVTLSCSQTLNHNVMYWYQQKSSQAPKLLFHYYDKDFNNEADTPDNFQSRRPNTSFCFLDIRSPGLGDTAMYLCATSRDQIGAENEKLFFGSGTQLSVL.

The V call is TRBV9, the J call TRBJ2-7; D might be TRBD1 or TRBD2, each matching 5 bases. V dropped 3 bases and J dropped 1 base, with 8 bases sitting between them. The germline gives CDR1 SGDLS, CDR2 YYNGEE. The CDR3 spans 13 residues. The CDR3, as DNA: TGTGCCAGCAGCGCGGGACCGTCCTACGAGCAGTACTTC. It encodes CASSAGPSYEQYF.

This clonotype was seen at least ten times. The chain carries TRBV29-1 and TRBJ2-2; no firm D call. The germline V and J ends were trimmed by 2 bases and 10 bases, with 8 bases remaining between them. In germline, CDR1 is SQVTM, CDR2 ANQGSEA. This CDR3 has 11 residues. CDR3 bases: TGCAGCGTTGAAATCCCCCCGGAGCTGTTTTTT. Translation: CSVEIPPELFF.

The chain links TRBV9 to TRBJ2-3; no reliable D call. Trimming removed 3 bases at V and 4 bases at J, with 9 bases between. Germline CDR1 reads SGDLS; CDR2 reads YYNGEE. This CDR3 is built from 13 residues. CDR3 DNA: TGTGCCAGCAGCGGGTTTAGGTCAGATACGCAGTATTTT. This codes for CASSGFRSDTQYF.

The V gene is TRBV14, the J gene TRBJ2-4; 7 bases match TRBD2. Germline trimming cut 0 bases from V and 8 bases from J; bases unmatched to any gene: 7. This CDR3 comprises 15 residues. Germline CDR1 is SGHDN and CDR2 is FVKESK. CDR3 protein: CASSQDSFAGDIQYF. CDR3 DNA sequence: TGTGCCAGCAGCCAAGATTCATTTGCGGGAGACATTCAGTACTTC.

The chain couples TRBV28 to TRBJ2-7; the match to TRBD2 covers 11 bases. The CDR3 runs to 16 residues. The ends lost 5 bases at V and 0 bases at J; junction bases unmatched: 6. Germline CDR1 is MDHEN and CDR2 is SYDVKM. Written as DNA, the CDR3 is TGTGCCAGCAGTCCCCCGCTAGCGGGAGGCTCCTACGAGCAGTACTTC. It encodes CASSPPLAGGSYEQYF.

This clonotype was observed a few times. This sequence joins TRBV5-1 and TRBJ2-3, with 8 bases aligning to TRBD1. The germline V gene encodes CDR1 SGHRS and CDR2 YFSETQ. The CDR3 consists of 17 residues. The V and J ends lost 4 bases and 0 bases, in that order; junction bases with no gene match: 10. CDR3 amino acids: CASSGQGTLSSTDTQYF. CDR3 in DNA: TGCGCCAGCAGCGGACAGGGAACGCTCTCTAGCACAGATACGCAGTATTTT.

The chain recombines TRBV7-9 with TRBJ2-1, with a tentative D call TRBD1 (6 bases). The CDR3 loop spans 13 amino acids. V shed 1 base and J shed 9 bases, with 10 bases lying between them. Looked up from germline, CDR1 is SEHNR and CDR2 is FQNEAQ (reference sequence). In DNA, the CDR3 is TGTGCCAGCAGCTTAGTCACAGGGAGTGAGCAGTTCTTC. Translation gives CASSLVTGSEQFF.

The table lists this clonotype with many counts. The V gene is TRBV5-1, the J gene TRBJ1-3; D possibly corresponds to TRBD1 (6 bases). The CDR3 sequence is 14 residues long. V dropped 0 bases and J dropped 3 bases, with 7 bases sitting between them. Germline V lookup: CDR1 SGHRS, CDR2 YFSETQ. The CDR3 DNA follows: TGCGCCAGCAGCTTGGACAGGGATGGAAACACCATATATTTT. It codes for CASSLDRDGNTIYF.

This clonotype turned up a few times. The genes are TRBV29-1 and TRBJ1-3; D not resolved. The CDR3 contains 12 residues. The germline V gene encodes CDR1 SQVTM and CDR2 ANQGSEA. Deletions cut 8 bases from V and 0 bases from J, with 8 bases between. The CDR3 DNA sequence: TGCAGCTACACGAGCTCTGGAAACACCATATATTTT. This codes for CSYTSSGNTIYF.

V is TRBV5-1 and J is TRBJ2-3, with D tentatively TRBD1 (6 bases). The CDR3 is 15 amino acids. Trimming stripped 3 bases from V and 1 base from J, with 12 bases between. Germline CDR1 and CDR2: SGHRS and YFSETQ. CDR3 in amino acids: CASSSQGWGTDTQYF. In DNA form, the CDR3 reads TGCGCCAGCAGCTCCCAGGGGTGGGGCACAGATACGCAGTATTTT.

This clonotype was seen many times. The V call is TRBV7-9, the J call TRBJ2-1, with 7 bases lining up with TRBD2. This CDR3 is 16 amino acids long. Germline V CDR1 and CDR2: SEHNR, FQNEAQ (reference sequence). V lost 5 bases and J lost 8; bases outside the gene matches: 15. The CDR3 nucleotides are TGTGCCAGCAGCGGGGGGGGGACGGAGGTGTGGTATGAGCAGTTCTTC. Translation: CASSGGGTEVWYEQFF.

There are a few counts of this clonotype. This chain links TRBV10-3 with TRBJ2-7, with TRBD1 identical over 11 bases. The V gene end was trimmed by 6 bases and the J gene end by 6 bases; junction bases not matched to a gene: 10. The CDR3 has 15 residues. Germline lookup yields CDR1 ENHRY and CDR2 SYGVKD. The CDR3 reads CAIRKDPGQGVEQYF. CDR3 nucleotide sequence: TGTGCCATCAGGAAGGACCCGGGACAGGGGGTCGAGCAGTACTTC.

This clonotype has just a few counts. V usage is TRBV13 and J usage is TRBJ1-3; D ambiguous. The CDR3 length is 14 residues. Per the germline V gene, CDR1 is PRHDT and CDR2 is FYEKMQ (reference sequence). The V and J ends lost 4 bases and 7 bases respectively, with 14 bases between them. This CDR3 reads CASSSRGGSNTIYF. In nucleotides, the CDR3 is TGTGCCAGCAGCTCCCGAGGTGGCTCCAACACCATATATTTT.

The chain carries TRBV7-8 and TRBJ2-2; 7 nucleotides match TRBD1. Germline V CDR1 and CDR2: SGHVS, FQNEAQ. Losses at the gene ends were 4 bases for V and 5 bases for J; bases not matched to a gene: 4. The CDR3 totals 14 residues. CDR3: CASSYDRVTGELFF. The CDR3 DNA reads as TGTGCCAGCAGCTATGACAGGGTTACCGGGGAGCTGTTTTTT.

The V and J genes are TRBV7-9 and TRBJ1-1; maybe TRBD1 (5 bases). This CDR3 is 16 amino acids long. The germline V and J ends were trimmed by 5 bases and 4 bases, with 20 bases remaining between them. Germline CDR1 and CDR2: SEHNR and FQNEAQ (reference sequence). Here the CDR3 DNA reads TGTGCCAGCAGCCCCTCGGGGGGGATTGGGCTCACTGAAGCTTTCTTT. The encoded protein is CASSPSGGIGLTEAFF.

V usage is TRBV18 and J usage is TRBJ2-3; a possible D gene is TRBD2 (5 bases). CDR3 length: 14 residues. The V end was cut by 2 bases, the J end by 8 bases, with 14 bases between. Germline values: CDR1 KGHSH, CDR2 LQKENI. The CDR3 DNA reads TGTGCCAGCTCACCAAGGGCAGGCGCGGGTACGCAGTATTTT. This sequence encodes CASSPRAGAGTQYF.